The clone carrying this TCR beta chain was seen only once. The antigen remains unidentified. 13 Jbeta primers and 60 Vbeta primers were used for the PCR. Sequencing was performed with immunoSEQ multiplex PCR; in TCRdb, only in-frame clones are kept and a portion is missing. The data contain nearly 110,000 clones, roughly 72% of them singletons. Per germline, CDR1 SQVTM and CDR2 ANQGSEA. The CDR3 consists of 16 residues. Trimming stripped 4 bases from V and 3 bases from J, with 18 bases between. The sample is drawn from a study of cytomegalovirus exposure and HLA in healthy donors. Study-level points and caveats: Most subjects' HLA-A and HLA-B alleles were reportedly predicted from TCR beta sequences.

The chain is built from TRBV29-1 and TRBJ2-2, with TRBD1 as a possible D gene (6 bases). This TCR was recovered from a man aged 30 to 39 in good health and CMV-seronegative. The sample consisted of PBMCs. CDR3 loop: CSVATGPSGDTGELFF. For the CDR3, the DNA is TGCAGCGTTGCGACAGGTCCATCAGGAGACACCGGGGAGCTGTTTTTT.